The clone carrying this T cell receptor (beta chain) was counted once. The antigen is not known. TCRdb keeps only in-frame clones here, not all; method: immunoSEQ multiplex PCR. Of some 190,000 clones detected, approximately 91% appear once; the ten largest clones hold approximately 1.6%. CDR3 length equals 13 residues. This entry is derived from a study of T cell responses to AZD1222 COVID-19 vaccine. General study findings and limits: Vaccine-related CD4 TCRs covered spike, predominating at 160-218 and 743-854.

The chain links TRBV21-1 to TRBJ1-1. TRBV21-1 is termed a pseudogene. The input for sequencing was peripheral blood, taken 28 days after the second AZD1222 dose. The clonotype was recovered from an adult who received the AZD1222 COVID-19 vaccine. CDR3 coding DNA: TGTGCCAGGAGGAGGGGCATGAACACTGAAGCTTTCTTT. Translated: CARRRGMNTEAFF.